The rows below give T cell receptor beta chains drawn from one sample of a study of blood T cells in healthy people across ages. TCRdb re-called the 5' RACE reads with MiXCR, one entry per CDR3 protein. Of more than 1,400,000 distinct CDR3 sequences in the sample, roughly 40% were seen once. The sequenced material came from blood. These receptors all stem from a woman aged 18-29 years in good health. CDR3s leave out the opening cysteine and the closing phenylalanine or tryptophan. Fields, in order: D gene, clone size, V gene, J gene, CDR3 protein. D genes are given only for firm matches. A row's size may be missing; if present it is once, few, many or a size class.

>NA|NA|TRBV29-1|TRBJ2-6
SAPVSGANVLT
>NA|NA|TRBV21-1|TRBJ1-2
ASSKGRLYGYT
>TRBD1|many|TRBV29-1|TRBJ2-4
SGGTGGDIQY
>TRBD1|NA|TRBV27|TRBJ2-3
ASWGQGGDTQY
>NA|NA|TRBV30|TRBJ1-5
AWSPRGRGNQPQH
>TRBD1|NA|TRBV14|TRBJ2-7
ASSQDTGTGNYEQY
>NA|NA|TRBV5-5|TRBJ2-1
ASSSPGNNEQF
>NA|few|TRBV6-5|TRBJ1-1
ASSTSLGSSNTEAF
>NA|NA|TRBV30|NA
AWSKGLGSQETQY
>NA|few|TRBV5-6|TRBJ1-2
ASSVQDSFYGYT
>TRBD2|NA|TRBV27|TRBJ2-1
ASSWGAGGLYNEQF
>TRBD2|NA|TRBV4-1|TRBJ2-2
ASSPSVPTSGKGGELF
>TRBD1|NA|TRBV20-1|TRBJ2-7
SARDPGEGGELINNEQY
>NA|few|TRBV7-9|TRBJ2-7
ASSQQGTESEQY
>NA|NA|TRBV29-1|TRBJ1-5
SVGEGWDQPQH
>NA|NA|TRBV5-1|NA
ASSSAGQNYEQY
>NA|NA|TRBV6-5|TRBJ2-7
ASRTPQSYEQY
>TRBD1|NA|TRBV7-6|TRBJ2-7
ASSLEGTGIYEQY
>TRBD2|few|TRBV20-1|TRBJ2-1
SASGFGTSGIGSYNEQF
>NA|few|TRBV10-3|TRBJ1-3
AISDGVRDSGNTIY
>TRBD2|NA|TRBV24-1|TRBJ2-1
ATSSRLAGGVYNEQF
>TRBD2|NA|TRBV6-6|TRBJ2-5
ASSYSSGGGQETQY
>NA|NA|TRBV28|TRBJ1-6
ASNRDTGGSPLH
>TRBD2|few|TRBV5-1|TRBJ2-1
ASSFGRTSGSQYEQF
>NA|NA|TRBV4-2|TRBJ2-1
ASSQEIHEQF
>TRBD1|NA|TRBV29-1|TRBJ1-1
SVGQGVMNTEAF
>TRBD1|many|TRBV28|TRBJ2-7
ASSRDREIYEQY
>NA|NA|TRBV19|NA
ASTQGPNYEQY
>NA|NA|TRBV4-1|TRBJ1-1
ASSQEGGRSEAF
>NA|NA|TRBV5-8|TRBJ1-4
ASSLGSTGEKLF
>NA|few|TRBV21-1|TRBJ2-5
ASSKEPRLAGAFWQY
>TRBD1|few|TRBV12-5|TRBJ2-7
ASGGQGIVY
>TRBD2|few|TRBV2|TRBJ2-1
ATPTASGGYNEQF
>NA|NA|TRBV6-5|NA
ASKQGVLSYEQY
>NA|NA|TRBV12-3/TRBV12-4|NA
ASSVGKTETQY
>NA|many|TRBV5-1|TRBJ2-7
ASSQDGDLSAYEQY
>TRBD2|NA|TRBV7-6|TRBJ2-7
ASSSTSGITYEQY
>TRBD2|NA|TRBV12-3/TRBV12-4|TRBJ2-1
ASSRPGLAGVYEQF
>NA|NA|TRBV4-2|NA
ASSQDPRELWNEQY
>NA|NA|TRBV6-1|TRBJ1-2
ASSLVGENYGYT
>TRBD2|few|TRBV20-1|TRBJ2-5
SAKTSGGAKETQY
>TRBD1|few|TRBV10-3|TRBJ1-2
AISEPGGYGYT
>TRBD1|NA|TRBV11-3|NA
ASSLGQGEDEQY
>TRBD1|NA|TRBV29-1|TRBJ2-5
SVETGQGTEETQY
>TRBD1|few|TRBV7-2|TRBJ2-1
ASSLAGNRGPSYNEQF
>NA|few|TRBV6-1|TRBJ2-3
ASSEKGIHTQY
>NA|many|TRBV5-1|TRBJ2-7
ASSPGTESYEQY
>TRBD1|NA|TRBV2|TRBJ2-4
ASSGQGARAKNIQY
>TRBD2|NA|TRBV10-3|TRBJ2-5
AIRETSSGETQY
>TRBD1|few|TRBV28|TRBJ1-2
ASTTTGFSNYGYT
>TRBD1|many|TRBV10-3|TRBJ2-7
AISEPTGAVSSYEQY